This record covers a single T cell receptor beta chain. This record belongs to a study of blood T cell repertoires in COVID-19. Study-level information: Donors in the United States, Italy and Spain gave samples during acute or convalescent COVID-19.

Original data processing: Amplification of reference gene primers was used by the study to estimate nucleated cell counts. TCRdb's copy holds only in-frame clones and misses some; the assay was immunoSEQ multiplex PCR. V, J and clone size derive from that table, while D and trimming were established from the DNA sequence. The sample has some 230,000 clones, just under 85% seen once. Cohort 3 recovery required two negative PCRs, clearance, or symptom resolution. Trimming at V came to 6 bases and at J to 5 bases, leaving 5 bases not matched to a gene. Looked up from germline, CDR1 is SNHLY and CDR2 is FYNNEI. The CDR3 has 14 residues.

The sequence derives from a man aged 35 to 55 who had recovered from COVID-19. Sequencing was performed on PBMCs or T cells enriched from blood (not recorded which). This chain connects TRBV2 to TRBJ2-5; TRBD2 agrees at 11 bases. The CDR3 loop reads CASRGSGGAETQYF. The CDR3 nucleotides are TGTGCCAGCAGAGGTAGCGGGGGGGCTGAGACCCAGTACTTC.